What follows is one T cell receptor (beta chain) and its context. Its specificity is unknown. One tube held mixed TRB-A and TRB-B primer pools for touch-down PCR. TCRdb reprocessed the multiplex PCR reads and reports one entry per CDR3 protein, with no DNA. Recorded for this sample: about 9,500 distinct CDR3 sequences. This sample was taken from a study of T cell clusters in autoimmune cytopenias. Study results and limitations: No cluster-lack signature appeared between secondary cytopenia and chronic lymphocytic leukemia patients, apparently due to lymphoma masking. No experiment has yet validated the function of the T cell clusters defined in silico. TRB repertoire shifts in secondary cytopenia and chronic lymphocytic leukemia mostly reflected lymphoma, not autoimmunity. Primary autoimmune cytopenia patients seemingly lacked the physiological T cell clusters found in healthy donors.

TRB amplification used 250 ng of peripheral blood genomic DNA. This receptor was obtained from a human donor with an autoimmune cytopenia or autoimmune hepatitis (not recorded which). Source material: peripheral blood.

CDR3 sequence reads: CSTKPEGGSIGYTF. This chain links TRBV20-1 with TRBJ1-2; TCRdb's assignment of TRBD1 cannot be checked, as there is no DNA. The CDR3 sequence is 14 residues long. Germline CDR1 DFQATT, CDR2 SNEGSKA (reference sequence).